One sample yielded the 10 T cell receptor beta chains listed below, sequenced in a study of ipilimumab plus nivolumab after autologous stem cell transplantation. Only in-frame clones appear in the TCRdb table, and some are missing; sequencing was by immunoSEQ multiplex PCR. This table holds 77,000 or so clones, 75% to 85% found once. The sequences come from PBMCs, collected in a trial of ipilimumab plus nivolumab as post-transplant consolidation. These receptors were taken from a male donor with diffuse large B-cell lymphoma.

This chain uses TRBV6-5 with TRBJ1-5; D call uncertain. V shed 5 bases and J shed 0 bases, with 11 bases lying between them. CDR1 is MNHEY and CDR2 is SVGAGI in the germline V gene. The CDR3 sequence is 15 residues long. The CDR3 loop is CASSKDGSSNQPQHF. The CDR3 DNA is TGTGCCAGCAGTAAGGACGGGTCTAGCAATCAGCCCCAGCATTTT.

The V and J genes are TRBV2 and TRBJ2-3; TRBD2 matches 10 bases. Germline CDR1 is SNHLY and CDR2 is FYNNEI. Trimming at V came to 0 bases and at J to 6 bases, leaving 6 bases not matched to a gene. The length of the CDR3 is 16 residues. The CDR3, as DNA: TGTGCCAGCAGTGAAGCAGGAGCGGGGGGGCGTGATACGCAGTATTTT. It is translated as CASSEAGAGGRDTQYF.

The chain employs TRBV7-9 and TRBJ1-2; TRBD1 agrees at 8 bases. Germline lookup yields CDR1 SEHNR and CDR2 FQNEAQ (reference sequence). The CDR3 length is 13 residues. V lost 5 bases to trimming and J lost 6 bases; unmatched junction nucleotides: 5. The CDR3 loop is CASSPDRDDGYTF. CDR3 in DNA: TGTGCCAGCAGCCCGGACAGGGACGATGGCTACACCTTC.

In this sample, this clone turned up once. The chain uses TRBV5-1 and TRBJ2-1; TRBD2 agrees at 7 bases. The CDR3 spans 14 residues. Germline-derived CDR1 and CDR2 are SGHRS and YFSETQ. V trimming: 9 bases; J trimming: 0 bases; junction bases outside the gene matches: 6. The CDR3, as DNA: TGCGCCACCACGGGGGAGGGCTCCTACAATGAGCAGTTCTTC. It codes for CATTGEGSYNEQFF.

Here the CDR3 reads CSASLWGDEQYF. The CDR3, as DNA: TGCAGCGCCTCATTATGGGGGGACGAGCAGTACTTC. This sequence joins TRBV29-1 and TRBJ2-7; tentatively, D is TRBD2 (6 bases). The CDR3 is 12 residues long. V dropped 7 bases and J dropped 5 bases, with 15 bases sitting between them. Germline V gene sequence: CDR1 SQVTM, CDR2 ANQGSEA.

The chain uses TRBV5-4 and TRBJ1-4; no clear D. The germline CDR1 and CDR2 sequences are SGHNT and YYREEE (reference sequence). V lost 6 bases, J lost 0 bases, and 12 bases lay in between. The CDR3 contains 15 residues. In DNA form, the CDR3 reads TGTGCCAGCACCCGCGACGGTGCAACTAATGAAAAACTGTTTTTT. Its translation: CASTRDGATNEKLFF.

This CDR3 is CAISGQGANTEAFF. In DNA form, the CDR3 reads TGTGCCATCAGTGGACAGGGGGCCAACACTGAAGCTTTCTTT. The rearrangement joins TRBV10-3 to TRBJ1-1; TRBD1 matches 10 bases. V shed 4 bases and J 2 bases; nucleotides not matched to a gene: 1. This CDR3 is 14 amino acids long. Germline-derived CDR1 and CDR2 are ENHRY and SYGVKD.

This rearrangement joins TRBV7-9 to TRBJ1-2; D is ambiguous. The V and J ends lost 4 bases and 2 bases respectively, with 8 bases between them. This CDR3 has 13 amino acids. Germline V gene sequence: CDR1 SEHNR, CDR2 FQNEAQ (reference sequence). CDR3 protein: CASSSTINYGYTF. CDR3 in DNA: TGTGCCAGCAGCTCGACAATCAACTATGGCTACACCTTC.

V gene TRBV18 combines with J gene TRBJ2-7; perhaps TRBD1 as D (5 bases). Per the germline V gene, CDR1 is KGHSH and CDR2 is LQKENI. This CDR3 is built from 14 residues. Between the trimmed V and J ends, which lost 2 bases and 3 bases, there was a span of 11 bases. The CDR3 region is CASSPGADDYEQYF. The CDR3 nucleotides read TGTGCCAGCTCACCAGGGGCAGACGACTACGAGCAGTACTTC. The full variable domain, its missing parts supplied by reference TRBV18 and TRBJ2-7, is NAGVMQNPRHLVRRRGQEARLRCSPMKGHSHVYWYRQLPEEGLKFMVYLQKENIIDESGMPKERFSAEFPKEGPSILRIQQVVRGDSAAYFCASSPGADDYEQYFGPGTRLTVT.

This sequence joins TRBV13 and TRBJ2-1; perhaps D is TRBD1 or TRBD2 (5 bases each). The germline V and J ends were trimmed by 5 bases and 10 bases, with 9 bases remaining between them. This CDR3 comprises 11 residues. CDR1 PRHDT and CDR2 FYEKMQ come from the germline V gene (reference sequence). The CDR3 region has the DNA TGTGCCAGCAGCAAAAGGGACGAGCAGTTCTTC. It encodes CASSKRDEQFF. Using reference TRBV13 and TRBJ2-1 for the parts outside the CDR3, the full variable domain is AAGVIQSPRHLIKEKRETATLKCYPIPRHDTVYWYQQGPGQDPQFLISFYEKMQSDKGSIPDRFSAQQFSDYHSELNMSSLELGDSALYFCASSKRDEQFFGPGTRLTVL.